This T cell receptor (beta chain) came from a study of glioma-infiltrating T cells after dendritic cell vaccination. Study-wide points: Higher TCR clonality did not directly relate to longer survival.

There are 17 residues in the CDR3. The V segment lost 1 base and the J segment 1 base; nucleotides outside the gene matches: 8. The V gene's germline CDR1 is GTSNPN and CDR2 SVGIG (reference sequence). TCRdb keeps only in-frame clones here, not all; method: immunoSEQ multiplex PCR. The sample shows 85,000 to 100,000 clones, about 85% of them seen only once. With regard to this clone: The antigen is not known.

Time point given: after dendritic cell vaccination, including at tumor progression/relapse. The sequencing here drew on blood, taken after dendritic cell vaccination. This sequence was found in a human donor with glioblastoma. V is TRBV30 and J is TRBJ2-4; TRBD2 matches 9 bases. The CDR3 loop reads CAWSGPPAGGAKNIQYF. The CDR3 region has the DNA TGTGCCTGGAGTGGCCCTCCGGCGGGAGGGGCCAAAAACATTCAGTACTTC. Full variable domain (missing parts from reference TRBV30 and TRBJ2-4): SQTIHQWPATLVQPVGSPLSLECTVEGTSNPNLYWYRQAAGRGLQLLFYSVGIGQISSEVPQNLSASRPQDRQFILSSKKLLLSDSGFYLCAWSGPPAGGAKNIQYFGAGTRLSVL.